The 5 T cell receptor beta chains reported below all come from one sample, sequenced in a study of vaccination and CD4 T cells after COVID-19. Their target antigens are unknown. At the Johns Hopkins FTIC core, DNA taken from cultured CD4+ T cells was sequenced by way of the Oncomine TCR Beta short-read assay. MiXCR, run by TCRdb on the PCR reads, gives a single entry per CDR3 protein. The sample includes about 17,000 distinct CDR3 sequences, roughly 45% of them seen just once. Treatment denoted: approximately nine-day PBMC culture with coronavirus spike peptide pools or control peptides (ViraFEST assay). Sequencing was performed on CD4+ T cells from blood, cultured in vitro, taken before SARS-CoV-2 vaccination. These receptors all stem from a human donor who had recovered from COVID-19.

This clonotype has just one count. The chain carries TRBV6-1 and TRBJ1-4, with unresolved D. Germline loops: CDR1 MNHNS, CDR2 SASEGT. Trimming left V 6 bases short and J 7 bases short, with 12 bases between. The CDR3 sequence is 13 residues long. The DNA for the CDR3 is TGTGCCAGCAGGTGGACGTGGGGTGAAAAACTGTTTTTT. Translated: CASRWTWGEKLFF.

This clonotype appeared a few times. The chain links TRBV6-1 to TRBJ1-2; D perhaps matches TRBD1 (6 bases). Trimming cost V 6 bases and J 8 bases, with 19 bases left between them. Germline CDR1 MNHNS, CDR2 SASEGT. The CDR3 spans 14 residues. In DNA, the CDR3 is TGTGCCAGCAGCCCGTTCCGGGACACCCTAGGCTACACCTTC. Its translation is CASSPFRDTLGYTF.

The J gene is TRBJ1-1, the V gene TRBV5-1, with D unresolved. The V and J ends lost 0 bases and 8 bases respectively, with 8 bases between them. The CDR3 spans 12 residues. Germline CDR1 reads SGHRS; CDR2 reads YFSETQ. The CDR3 spells CASSLVGEEAFF. In DNA form, the CDR3 reads TGCGCCAGCAGCTTGGTAGGTGAGGAAGCTTTCTTT. Full variable domain (outside the CDR3, taken from reference TRBV5-1 and TRBJ1-1): KAGVTQTPRYLIKTRGQQVTLSCSPISGHRSVSWYQQTPGQGLQFLFEYFSETQRNKGNFPGRFSGRQFSNSRSEMNVSTLELGDSALYLCASSLVGEEAFFGQGTRLTVV.

The V call is TRBV6-1, the J call TRBJ1-6, with D hard to call. The CDR3 is made up of 13 amino acids. Germline V gives CDR1 MNHNS, CDR2 SASEGT. V was shortened by 6 bases and J by 8 bases, with 11 bases between the two germline ends. In DNA, the CDR3 is TGTGCCAGCAGCGGGGAGGCCCATTCACCCCTCCACTTT. This sequence encodes CASSGEAHSPLHF.

In this sample, this clonotype turned up once. The chain employs TRBV19 and TRBJ2-5; D ambiguous. Germline-derived CDR1 and CDR2 are LNHDA and SQIVND (reference sequence). The CDR3 covers 13 residues. V was trimmed by 2 bases and J by 2 bases, leaving 6 bases between them. The CDR3 DNA follows: TGTGCCAGTAGTATAACCTTGCAAGAGACCCAGTACTTC. This translates into CASSITLQETQYF.